The 13 T cell receptor beta chains below all came from one sample that was sequenced in a study of CD4 T cells in relation to SARS-CoV-2 and coronaviruses. The unexposed donors gave CD4+ T cells in about 2011-2019, prior to COVID-19. The method was immunoSEQ multiplex PCR; TCRdb's version includes in-frame clones alone and lacks a portion of them. The sample holds about 70,000 clones, approximately 87% seen once. The sequenced material came from memory CD4+ T cells from PBMCs. These receptors all come from a human donor in good health.

Within the sample, this clone is medium-sized. The chain uses TRBV7-2 and TRBJ2-7, with D unresolved. V was trimmed by 4 bases and J by 7 bases, leaving 14 bases between them. This CDR3 is built from 13 residues. CDR1 SGHTA and CDR2 FQGNSA come from the germline V gene. The CDR3 is CASSSWAPSEQYF. CDR3 coding DNA: TGTGCCAGCAGCTCGTGGGCCCCCTCGGAGCAGTACTTC.

This clone was detected only a few times. The chain employs TRBV5-6 and TRBJ2-4; D gene unclear. Germline V gene sequence: CDR1 SGHDT, CDR2 YYEEEE. The V and J ends lost 4 bases and 6 bases respectively, with 8 bases between them. The CDR3 loop spans 12 amino acids. CDR3 amino acids: CASSLGRNIQYF. Written as DNA, the CDR3 is TGTGCCAGCAGCCTGGGCCGAAACATTCAGTACTTC.

The chain recombines TRBV9 with TRBJ2-6; 8 nucleotides agree with TRBD2. Trimming at V came to 4 bases and at J to 0 bases, leaving 6 bases not matched to a gene. The V gene's germline CDR1 is SGDLS and CDR2 YYNGEE. This CDR3 has 17 amino acids. CDR3 loop: CASSISGSPSGANVLTF. DNA of the CDR3: TGTGCCAGCAGCATCAGCGGGAGCCCCTCTGGGGCCAACGTCCTGACTTTC.

The chain joins TRBV5-4 to TRBJ2-2; tentative D call: TRBD2 (6 bases). This CDR3 region has 16 residues. V was shortened by 4 bases and J by 4 bases, with 17 bases between the two germline ends. Germline values: CDR1 SGHNT, CDR2 YYREEE (reference sequence). The CDR3: CASSPGRGSGTGELFF. The CDR3 nucleotides are TGTGCCAGCAGCCCAGGGCGGGGCAGCGGCACCGGGGAGCTGTTTTTT.

This clone was detected only once. The V and J genes are TRBV5-4 and TRBJ1-1; 10 bases align to TRBD1. Germline CDR1 SGHNT, CDR2 YYREEE (reference sequence). Trimming cost V 4 bases and J 8 bases; bases outside gene matches: 11. The CDR3 has 15 residues. The CDR3 sequence: CASSRADRGQREAFF. The CDR3 coding sequence is TGTGCCAGCAGCAGGGCCGACAGGGGGCAAAGGGAAGCTTTCTTT.

This chain uses TRBV7-2 with TRBJ2-3; the D is unclear. The CDR3 consists of 8 residues. V shed 5 bases and J shed 12 bases, with 3 bases lying between them. The germline gives CDR1 SGHTA, CDR2 FQGNSA. The CDR3: CASSPQYF. The CDR3 DNA is TGTGCCAGCAGCCCACAGTATTTT.

This chain connects TRBV19 to TRBJ1-4; the D gene is possibly TRBD1 (5 bases). The CDR3 sequence is 17 residues long. Germline V gene lookup returns CDR1 LNHDA and CDR2 SQIVND (reference sequence). The V gene lost 5 bases and the J gene lost 10 bases, with 26 bases spanning the gap. The CDR3 region is CASSFEGRLRTRGKLFF. The CDR3 region has the DNA TGTGCCAGTAGTTTCGAGGGACGGCTACGAACTCGAGGAAAACTGTTTTTT.

This sequence joins TRBV9 and TRBJ2-2; 7 bases fit TRBD1. Germline CDR1 is SGDLS and CDR2 is YYNGEE. This CDR3 is built from 14 residues. With 4 bases clipped from V and 8 bases from J, the junction kept 8 bases outside the gene matches. The CDR3 DNA is TGTGCCAGCAGCTCGACAGGGTTGTCTGGGGAGCTGTTTTTT. Amino acids: CASSSTGLSGELFF.

This clone was seen only a few times. CDR3 nucleotides: TGTGCCAGCAGCGTAGCCGGGGAGGGCTATGGCTACACCTTC. Protein: CASSVAGEGYGYTF. V gene TRBV9 combines with J gene TRBJ1-2, with D unclear. This CDR3 region has 14 residues. Trimming took 0 bases from V and 4 from J, leaving 10 bases between them. Germline V gives CDR1 SGDLS, CDR2 YYNGEE.

The sample holds one count of this clone. The V gene is TRBV15, the J gene TRBJ1-5; D gene unclear. The V gene's germline CDR1 is LNHNV and CDR2 YYDKDF (reference sequence). The CDR3 is 15 residues long. V gave up 2 bases and J gave up 0 bases, with 8 bases separating them. The CDR3 coding sequence is TGTGCCACCAGCAGAACACCATATAGCAATCAGCCCCAGCATTTT. Translating it yields CATSRTPYSNQPQHF.

V usage is TRBV5-4 and J usage is TRBJ2-7; 12 nucleotides line up with TRBD1. Germline V gene sequence: CDR1 SGHNT, CDR2 YYREEE (reference sequence). The CDR3 contains 16 residues. Trimming at V came to 3 bases and at J to 3 bases, leaving 7 bases not matched to a gene. The CDR3 loop is CASSWDRDRGHYEQYF. For the CDR3, the DNA is TGTGCCAGCAGCTGGGACCGGGACAGGGGGCACTACGAGCAGTACTTC.

The chain recombines TRBV6-5 with TRBJ1-1; 12 positions match TRBD1. V trimming: 6 bases; J trimming: 6 bases; junction bases outside the gene matches: 5. Germline CDR1 is MNHEY and CDR2 is SVGAGI. The CDR3 is made up of 14 amino acids. The CDR3 bases are TGTGCCAGCAGATCCGGGACAGGGGGCCCTGAAGCTTTCTTT. Its translation: CASRSGTGGPEAFF.

This clone has just a few counts. This chain uses TRBV29-1 with TRBJ1-1, with D possibly matching TRBD1 (5 bases). The germline V gene encodes CDR1 SQVTM and CDR2 ANQGSEA. V shed 7 bases and J shed 1 base, with 13 bases lying between them. The CDR3 is made up of 13 amino acids. CDR3 nucleotides: TGCAGCGGACGGGAGGGGCCGAACACTGAAGCTTTCTTT. Amino acid sequence: CSGREGPNTEAFF.